Listed here are 5 T cell receptor beta chains from one sample, sequenced in a study of response to subunit inactivated influenza vaccine. TCRdb reprocessed the RT-PCR reads via MiXCR and lists one record per CDR3 protein. The data show 150,000 to 200,000 distinct CDR3 sequences, approximately 11% seen once. Sequences were derived from non-naive T cells sorted from PBMCs, sampled 45 days after vaccination. All receptors come from a man in his fifties who received an inactivated influenza vaccine.

The CDR3 region is CASSGVSSTDTQYF. DNA of the CDR3: TGTGCCAGTTCCGGGGTGTCTAGCACAGATACGCAGTATTTT. V and J are TRBV6-1 and TRBJ2-3; D might be TRBD2 (5 bases). V was shortened by 9 bases and J by 0 bases, with 13 bases between the two germline ends. CDR3 length: 14 residues. CDR1 and CDR2 from the germline V gene are MNHNS and SASEGT.

This clonotype came up a few times. This sequence joins TRBV4-2 and TRBJ1-2; the D is unclear. The CDR3 totals 15 residues. The V end was cut by 0 bases, the J end by 0 bases, with 8 bases between. The germline CDR1 and CDR2 sequences are LGHNA and YNFKEQ. This CDR3 reads CASSQEGQSNYGYTF. CDR3 DNA: TGTGCCAGCAGCCAAGAAGGCCAGTCTAACTATGGCTACACCTTC.

This clonotype was counted between two and nine times. The chain links TRBV20-1 to TRBJ2-3; the D is unclear. Germline CDR1 reads DFQATT; CDR2 reads SNEGSKA (reference sequence). V was clipped by 0 bases and J by 1 base, with 11 bases between them. This CDR3 has 15 amino acids. The CDR3: CSARDLHTRTDTQYF. Here the CDR3 DNA reads TGCAGTGCTAGAGATCTGCATACCCGCACAGATACGCAGTATTTT.

The chain has TRBV2 and TRBJ1-5; possible D gene TRBD1, 5 bases. The germline CDR1 and CDR2 sequences are SNHLY and FYNNEI. CDR3 size: 15 residues. V gave up 1 base and J gave up 4 bases, with 11 bases separating them. CDR3 residues: CASSEGRAPNQPQHF. The CDR3 region has the DNA TGTGCCAGCAGTGAAGGCAGGGCCCCTAATCAGCCCCAGCATTTT.

This clonotype was observed many times. The chain couples TRBV6-5 to TRBJ2-3; D might be TRBD1 (5 bases). CDR1 is MNHEY and CDR2 is SVGAGI in the germline V gene. The CDR3 runs to 16 residues. Trimming stripped 5 bases from V and 1 base from J, with 16 bases between. The CDR3 nucleotides are TGTGCCAGCAGTCAACTCAGGGTTACGGGCACAGATACGCAGTATTTT. This translates into CASSQLRVTGTDTQYF.